This note documents a single T cell receptor (beta chain) sequence. Germline V lookup: CDR1 SNHLY, CDR2 FYNNEI. The CDR3 consists of 11 residues. Trimming left V 5 bases short and J 10 bases short, with 6 bases between. The data are from a study of blood T cell repertoires in COVID-19. The method was immunoSEQ multiplex PCR; TCRdb's version includes in-frame clones alone and lacks a portion of them. The table lists more than 85,000 clones, 65% to 90% of them singletons, with less than 8% in the top ten. Sequences were obtained from peripheral blood. This receptor was taken from a woman aged 80 or older with active or convalescent COVID-19. This chain links TRBV2 with TRBJ1-6; D ambiguous. The CDR3 reads CASSNISPLHF. The CDR3 bases are TGTGCCAGCAGTAACATATCACCCCTCCACTTT.